This T cell receptor beta chain appears in the sequencing data of a study of T cell repertoires in cytomegalovirus infection. Study conclusions and caveats: People with CMV and the relevant HLA were identified by cumulative public TCR beta family frequency.

As for this clonotype: The antigen is unknown.

V was shortened by 0 bases and J by 2 bases, with 14 bases between the two germline ends. The germline gives CDR1 SGHRS, CDR2 YFSETQ. This CDR3 region has 16 residues. TCRdb fed the reads into MiXCR, producing one record per CDR3 protein. The sample yields over 250,000 distinct CDR3 sequences, less than 25% seen once. The material was cultured PBMCs, obtained from culture after CMV antigen stimulation. This chain links TRBV5-1 with TRBJ1-1, with D possibly being TRBD1 (6 bases). The TCR sequence derives from a human donor in good health (CMV status not recorded). Some clones in this sample may be carry-over from other donors' samples. Written as DNA, the CDR3 is TGCGCCAGCAGCTTGGGGGAACAGGGAGGAAACACTGAAGCTTTCTTT. It specifies CASSLGEQGGNTEAFF.